A single sample gave rise to the 7 T cell receptor beta chains below, sequenced in a study of cytomegalovirus exposure and HLA in healthy donors. The PCR ran on 60 Vbeta and 13 Jbeta primers. Assay used: immunoSEQ multiplex PCR; TCRdb lists only in-frame clones, some missing. Its clone listing holds some 72,000 clones. The sequenced sample was PBMCs. Source of these receptors: a middle-aged man in good health and CMV-seronegative.

J is TRBJ2-7 and V is TRBV10-3; 14 nucleotides align to TRBD2. Trimming cost V 6 bases and J 3 bases; bases outside gene matches: 4. Germline-derived CDR1 and CDR2 are ENHRY and SYGVKD. The CDR3 has 15 residues. The CDR3 DNA reads as TGTGCCATCAGCCAGGGACTAGCGGGGGTCTACGAGCAGTACTTC. It yields the protein CAISQGLAGVYEQYF.

V and J are TRBV30 and TRBJ2-3; 7 nucleotides match TRBD2. CDR3 size: 16 residues. In germline, CDR1 is GTSNPN, CDR2 SVGIG (reference sequence). Trimming removed 4 bases from V and 0 bases from J; junction bases left unmatched: 10. The CDR3 reads CAWTLGGARSTDTQYF. CDR3 DNA sequence: TGTGCCTGGACACTGGGAGGGGCGCGGAGCACAGATACGCAGTATTTT.

The J gene is TRBJ2-7, the V gene TRBV4-1, with no clear D. Germline values: CDR1 MGHRA, CDR2 YSYEKL. The CDR3 is 13 amino acids. The V and J ends lost 0 bases and 7 bases respectively, with 10 bases between them. CDR3 amino acids: CASSQDLNGEQYF. The CDR3 coding sequence is TGCGCCAGCAGCCAAGATTTGAACGGGGAGCAGTACTTC.

The chain is built from TRBV5-4 and TRBJ2-5, with 8 bases aligning to TRBD2. Germline CDR1 reads SGHNT; CDR2 reads YYREEE (reference sequence). The trim removed 3 bases at V and 2 bases at J, leaving 9 bases unmatched. The CDR3 contains 16 residues. CDR3 coding DNA: TGTGCCAGCAGCTCCATAGCGGGGAGGGGTCAAGAGACCCAGTACTTC. Amino acid sequence: CASSSIAGRGQETQYF.

V and J are TRBV7-6 and TRBJ2-3, with 11 bases fitting TRBD2. V was pared by 3 bases and J by 8 bases, with 4 bases of the junction left unmatched. The CDR3 runs 14 residues. CDR1 is SGHVS, CDR2 FNYEAQ, per germline. CDR3 sequence (DNA): TGTGCCAGCAGCTTGCGGCTAGCGGGGGGTACGCAGTATTTT. As protein: CASSLRLAGGTQYF.

The chain links TRBV5-6 to TRBJ2-3; D is undetermined. Trimming left V 2 bases short and J 4 bases short, with 5 bases between. CDR1 is SGHDT and CDR2 is YYEEEE in the germline V gene. The CDR3 extends over 12 amino acids. The CDR3, as DNA: TGTGCCAGCAGCTTAATATCAGATACGCAGTATTTT. The encoded protein is CASSLISDTQYF.

The J gene is TRBJ2-1, the V gene TRBV5-1; 12 bases line up with TRBD2. The CDR3 consists of 16 residues. V lost 0 bases and J lost 3; bases outside the gene matches: 1. The germline gives CDR1 SGHRS, CDR2 YFSETQ. The CDR3 here is CASSLETSGGYNEQFF. Here the CDR3 DNA reads TGCGCCAGCAGCTTGGAGACTAGCGGGGGCTACAATGAGCAGTTCTTC. Using reference TRBV5-1 and TRBJ2-1 for the parts outside the CDR3, the full variable domain is KAGVTQTPRYLIKTRGQQVTLSCSPISGHRSVSWYQQTPGQGLQFLFEYFSETQRNKGNFPGRFSGRQFSNSRSEMNVSTLELGDSALYLCASSLETSGGYNEQFFGPGTRLTVL.